This section outlines one T cell receptor (beta chain) sequence together with its context. The CD4+ fraction was divided into a CD45RA+ naive subset and a CD45RA-negative memory subset. It was about 210 ng DNA, 25,000 to 35,000 T cell genomes, that sorted-subset replicate PCRs used. The table came from immunoSEQ multiplex PCR; TCRdb's copy has only in-frame clones and leaves some out. The sample records over 1.4 million clones, about 96% being singletons. This sample is part of a study of shared clonotypes between healthy human individuals. The source is a man between 25 and 39 years old in good health. Sequencing input: naive CD4+ T cells sorted from blood. Subset noted: CD45RA+ positively selected.

In DNA form, the CDR3 reads TGTGCCAGCAGCTTGAATCAGGGTGACACTGAAGCTTTCTTT. Translation: CASSLNQGDTEAFF. The V gene is TRBV7-6, the J gene TRBJ1-1; D is possibly TRBD1 (5 bases). The CDR3 consists of 14 residues. Germline CDR1 SGHVS, CDR2 FNYEAQ. V lost 3 bases and J 3 bases, leaving 11 bases between the germline ends.